This paragraph reports one T cell receptor beta chain. The target antigen is unknown. These data originate in a study of cytomegalovirus exposure and HLA in healthy donors. The CDR3 contains 14 residues. Germline V lookup: CDR1 SNHLY, CDR2 FYNNEI. Trimming took off 6 bases at V and 9 bases at J, with 17 bases between the two ends. Primers: 60 Vbeta forward and 13 Jbeta reverse. Profiling relied on immunoSEQ multiplex PCR, and the TCRdb table lists in-frame clones only, not all of them. The repertoire holds roughly 190,000 clones, with around 82% as singletons. Findings and limits, study-wide: Association of 15,000 to 20,000 TCR beta sequences with HLA alleles was found at 0.05 false discovery rate in a later analysis. In a later analysis, DRB1 alleles had the most associated TCRs; HLA-C alleles the fewest.

Source material: PBMCs. The clonotype comes from a woman in her thirties in good health and CMV-seropositive. The rearrangement joins TRBV2 to TRBJ1-4; tentative D call: TRBD1 (5 bases). This CDR3 reads CASRQTDQRKKLFF. The CDR3 nucleotides are TGTGCCAGCAGACAGACAGACCAGAGGAAAAAACTGTTTTTT.